The 29 T cell receptor beta chains below were found in one sample sequenced in a study of control samples from healthy donors and cancer patients. TCRdb's copy holds only in-frame clones and misses some; the assay was immunoSEQ multiplex PCR. The sample carries approximately 81,000 clones, around 94% recorded once. The sequenced sample was blood. Receptors were obtained from a woman under 30 in good health.

The chain couples TRBV7-2 to TRBJ2-7; no firm D call. The CDR3 has 15 amino acids. Germline V gene sequence: CDR1 SGHTA, CDR2 FQGNSA. The V end lost 4 bases, the J end lost 3 bases, and 16 bases lay between the germline ends. The CDR3 region has the DNA TGTGCCAGCAGCTCCAACGTTGAAGAGCTCTACGAGCAGTACTTC. It translates to CASSSNVEELYEQYF.

V usage is TRBV28 and J usage is TRBJ1-6; 9 bases align to TRBD1. V trimming: 7 bases; J trimming: 10 bases; junction bases outside the gene matches: 14. The CDR3 length is 16 residues. CDR1 is MDHEN, CDR2 SYDVKM, per germline. The CDR3 loop is CASTVDGTGRLSPLHF. In nucleotides, the CDR3 is TGTGCCAGCACTGTTGATGGGACAGGGCGACTCTCACCCCTCCACTTT.

The gene calls are TRBV27 and TRBJ1-2, with 7 bases that match TRBD1. The CDR3 has 13 amino acids. V shed 6 bases and J 4 bases; nucleotides not matched to a gene: 5. Germline V CDR1 and CDR2: MNHEY, SMNVEV (reference sequence). In DNA form, the CDR3 reads TGTGCCAGCAGCCCGACAGGGTTCTATGGCTACACCTTC. This translates into CASSPTGFYGYTF.

The chain has TRBV2 and TRBJ1-3; possible D gene TRBD1, 6 bases. The CDR3 covers 13 residues. Trimming cost V 10 bases and J 0 bases, with 10 bases left between them. Germline CDR1 is SNHLY and CDR2 is FYNNEI. The CDR3 sequence is CAIRQASGNTIYF. The DNA of the CDR3 is TGTGCCATTCGACAGGCCTCTGGAAACACCATATATTTT.

This sequence joins TRBV2 and TRBJ2-1; no firm D call. CDR1 and CDR2 (germline): SNHLY, FYNNEI. Trimming took 1 base from V and 11 from J, leaving 6 bases between them. CDR3 length: 11 residues. In DNA form, the CDR3 reads TGTGCCAGCAGTGAAGTGGTCCAGCAGTTCTTC. Translated: CASSEVVQQFF. The entire variable domain, with the rest obtained from reference TRBV2 and TRBJ2-1, is as follows: EPEVTQTPSHQVTQMGQEVILRCVPISNHLYFYWYRQILGQKVEFLVSFYNNEISEKSEIFDDQFSVERPDGSNFTLKIRSTKLEDSAMYFCASSEVVQQFFGPGTRLTVL.

The V call is TRBV4-3, the J call TRBJ2-2; TRBD2 matches 8 bases. Germline assignment: CDR1 LGHNA and CDR2 YSLEER. Trimming removed 2 bases from V and 5 bases from J; junction bases left unmatched: 10. This CDR3 is built from 17 residues. DNA for the CDR3: TGCGCCAGCAGCCAACTCCGGGGGGGTTCTGGAACCGGGGAGCTGTTTTTT. It translates to CASSQLRGGSGTGELFF.

This clone was picked up a small number of times. V gene TRBV6-5 combines with J gene TRBJ1-1; 10 bases agree with TRBD1. The germline CDR1 and CDR2 sequences are MNHEY and SVGAGI. V lost 6 bases and J lost 2; bases outside the gene matches: 6. The CDR3 covers 15 residues. CDR3 sequence: CASSIGTGANTEAFF. CDR3 DNA sequence: TGTGCCAGCAGCATAGGGACAGGGGCAAACACTGAAGCTTTCTTT.

The chain combines TRBV28 with TRBJ2-1; unclear D gene. The germline CDR1 and CDR2 sequences are MDHEN and SYDVKM. The germline V and J ends were trimmed by 2 bases and 8 bases, with 10 bases remaining between them. This CDR3 contains 13 residues. The CDR3 loop is CASSLASIHEQFF. In nucleotides, the CDR3 is TGTGCCAGCAGTTTAGCCTCGATCCATGAGCAGTTCTTC.

The chain employs TRBV7-9 and TRBJ1-6; D perhaps matches TRBD1 (6 bases). This CDR3 is built from 17 residues. CDR1 and CDR2 (germline): SEHNR, FQNEAQ (reference sequence). The V and J ends lost 8 bases and 7 bases respectively, with 24 bases between them. As DNA, the CDR3 is TGTGCCAGCGTAGACACCCGGGGGGCACTCAGGAATTCACCCCTCCACTTT. It translates to CASVDTRGALRNSPLHF.

The chain couples TRBV28 to TRBJ1-5; D unclear. There are 13 residues in the CDR3. The germline V gene has CDR1 MDHEN and CDR2 SYDVKM. V lost 6 bases and J lost 1, with 7 bases in between. The CDR3 DNA sequence: TGTGCCAGCAGAACAGCAAGCAATCAGCCCCAGCATTTT. Protein sequence: CASRTASNQPQHF.

The V call is TRBV6-4, the J call TRBJ2-7, with D unresolved. Germline V gene sequence: CDR1 MRHNA, CDR2 SNTAGT. Trimming cost V 6 bases and J 6 bases, with 21 bases left between them. The CDR3 covers 15 residues. The CDR3 DNA reads TGTGCCAGCAGGGCCCACGTGAAGGAATCGCCCGAGCAGTACTTC. Translated: CASRAHVKESPEQYF.

The rearrangement uses TRBV3-1 (or the pseudogene TRBV3-2) and TRBJ2-7, with TRBD1 identical over 11 bases. This CDR3 spans 14 amino acids. Germline V gives CDR1 LGHDT, CDR2 YNNKEL (reference sequence). V trimming: 5 bases; J trimming: 6 bases; junction bases outside the gene matches: 6. The CDR3 DNA follows: TGTGCCAGCAGCTTGGGACAGGGGGATCGCGAGCAGTACTTC. Its translation is CASSLGQGDREQYF.

The chain has TRBV11-2 and TRBJ1-4; 9 bases fit TRBD1. Germline lookup yields CDR1 SGHAT and CDR2 FQNNGV. Trimming removed 3 bases from V and 6 bases from J; junction bases left unmatched: 2. This CDR3 is 14 amino acids long. Here the CDR3 reads CASSFRDRDEKLFF. DNA for the CDR3: TGTGCCAGCAGCTTCCGGGACAGGGATGAAAAACTGTTTTTT.

This chain joins TRBV3-1 (or the pseudogene TRBV3-2) and TRBJ1-5; D call uncertain. Between the trimmed V and J ends, which lost 0 bases and 0 bases, there was a span of 12 bases. This CDR3 has 17 residues. Germline V gene sequence: CDR1 LGHDT, CDR2 YNNKEL (reference sequence). The CDR3 sequence: CASSQDVVVNSNQPQHF. The DNA of the CDR3 is TGTGCCAGCAGCCAAGATGTGGTCGTGAATAGCAATCAGCCCCAGCATTTT.

V is TRBV6-1 and J is TRBJ2-7; D is ambiguous. The ends were cut back, 2 bases at V and 6 bases at J, with 11 bases in the middle. The CDR3 is 13 residues long. The germline gives CDR1 MNHNS, CDR2 SASEGT. This chain's CDR3 is CASSESQNREQYF. The CDR3 nucleotides read TGTGCCAGCAGTGAATCCCAAAACCGCGAGCAGTACTTC.

The genes are TRBV6-4 and TRBJ2-5, with D perhaps TRBD1 (7 bases). The V end was cut by 1 base, the J end by 2 bases, with 11 bases between. This CDR3 is 15 amino acids long. Per the germline V gene, CDR1 is MRHNA and CDR2 is SNTAGT. The CDR3 protein is CASSDYAGGQETQYF. In DNA form, the CDR3 reads TGTGCCAGCAGTGACTATGCAGGGGGGCAAGAGACCCAGTACTTC.

The chain uses TRBV3-1 (or the pseudogene TRBV3-2) and TRBJ2-1; D gene uncertain. Germline V gene sequence: CDR1 LGHDT, CDR2 YNNKEL (reference sequence). CDR3 length: 13 residues. Trimming removed 2 bases at V and 6 bases at J, with 8 bases between. CDR3 sequence (DNA): TGTGCCAGCAGCCAAATCTTGTCCAATGAGCAGTTCTTC. The encoded protein is CASSQILSNEQFF.

The chain uses TRBV5-8 and TRBJ2-3; 7 bases align to TRBD1. The ends lost 4 bases at V and 4 bases at J; junction bases unmatched: 9. The CDR3 length is 15 residues. The germline gives CDR1 SGHTS, CDR2 YDEGEE. The CDR3 DNA sequence: TGTGCCAGCAGCACGACAGGGTTAGGCCCAGATACGCAGTATTTT. Its protein product is CASSTTGLGPDTQYF.

The table lists this clone with a count of one. This chain connects TRBV7-2 to TRBJ2-1; the D is unclear. The CDR3 has 14 residues. CDR1 and CDR2 (germline): SGHTA, FQGNSA. The V gene lost 6 bases and the J gene lost 6 bases, with 15 bases spanning the gap. As DNA, the CDR3 is TGTGCCAGCAGACCTGCAGGAGCAGGCAATGAGCAGTTCTTC. Its translation is CASRPAGAGNEQFF.

This clone was recorded only once. This chain connects TRBV3-1 (or the pseudogene TRBV3-2) to TRBJ2-3; D may be TRBD1 (5 bases). CDR3 length: 13 amino acids. Per the germline V gene, CDR1 is LGHDT and CDR2 is YNNKEL (reference sequence). V gave up 6 bases and J gave up 4 bases, with 11 bases separating them. The CDR3 sequence: CASSRQRSDTQYF. The CDR3 region has the DNA TGTGCCAGCAGTCGACAGAGATCAGATACGCAGTATTTT.

This chain uses TRBV2 with TRBJ1-4; D is possibly TRBD1 (5 bases). Germline V lookup: CDR1 SNHLY, CDR2 FYNNEI. There are 15 residues in the CDR3. With 3 bases removed from V and 10 bases from J, the gap between germline ends came to 18 bases. In DNA, the CDR3 is TGTGCCAGCAGTGAGCGGGGTGGGGCTGGGGGAAAACTGTTTTTT. This codes for CASSERGGAGGKLFF.

The chain links TRBV18 to TRBJ2-1; TRBD2 agrees at 8 bases. Germline values: CDR1 KGHSH, CDR2 LQKENI. The CDR3 runs 15 residues. The V and J ends lost 2 bases and 5 bases, in that order; junction bases with no gene match: 5. CDR3 DNA: TGTGCCAGCTCACCATATGCGGGACTAGACAATGAGCAGTTCTTC. Amino acids: CASSPYAGLDNEQFF.

The chain is built from TRBV25-1 and TRBJ1-5; the D is unclear. The V and J ends lost 3 bases and 1 base respectively, with 10 bases between them. Germline V gives CDR1 MGHDK, CDR2 SYGVNS. The CDR3 has 15 amino acids. As DNA, the CDR3 is TGTGCCAGCAGTGATTCTGGGGTGAGCAATCAGCCCCAGCATTTT. It translates to CASSDSGVSNQPQHF.

V and J are TRBV29-1 and TRBJ2-2; a weak D match, TRBD2 (5 bases). There are 18 residues in the CDR3. The germline gives CDR1 SQVTM, CDR2 ANQGSEA. V shed 5 bases and J shed 6 bases, with 28 bases lying between them. The CDR3 here is CSVRFFIGELLKAGELFF. CDR3 nucleotide sequence: TGCAGCGTTCGCTTCTTCATCGGGGAGTTACTTAAAGCCGGGGAGCTGTTTTTT.

This clone appeared a few times. V usage is TRBV21-1 and J usage is TRBJ2-3; the DNA was not used to check the table's D call, TRBD2. TRBV21-1 is tagged as a pseudogene. The CDR3 spans 15 residues. The DNA for the CDR3 is TGTGCCAGCAGCAAGCCGCGGGGGAACACAGATACGCAGTATTTT. Amino acids: CASSKPRGNTDTQYF.

This chain links TRBV13 with TRBJ2-1, with D perhaps matching TRBD2 (7 bases). Germline CDR1 is PRHDT and CDR2 is FYEKMQ (reference sequence). The CDR3 has 15 amino acids. Deletions cut 8 bases from V and 2 bases from J, with 16 bases between. The CDR3 loop is CASSRGGRTYNEQFF. The CDR3 region has the DNA TGTGCCAGCTCGAGGGGGGGGCGCACCTACAATGAGCAGTTCTTC.

V usage is TRBV4-1 and J usage is TRBJ2-7, with 7 bases aligning to TRBD1. J lost 9 bases, V lost 0 bases, and 5 bases had no gene match. The germline CDR1 and CDR2 sequences are MGHRA and YSYEKL. The CDR3 is 13 amino acids. CDR3 bases: TGCGCCAGCAGCCAAGAGGGACAGCTTTTGCAGTACTTC. This sequence encodes CASSQEGQLLQYF.

CDR3 in amino acids: CASSGGAWTSSYEQYF. The CDR3 nucleotides read TGTGCCAGCAGTGGAGGGGCCTGGACTAGCTCCTACGAGCAGTACTTC. The chain employs TRBV5-4 and TRBJ2-7; 7 bases fit TRBD2. This CDR3 spans 16 amino acids. The ends lost 5 bases at V and 0 bases at J; junction bases unmatched: 11. CDR1 is SGHNT and CDR2 is YYREEE in the germline V gene (reference sequence).

The V call is TRBV18, the J call TRBJ1-6; no reliable D call. This CDR3 is built from 12 residues. V lost 6 bases and J 7 bases, leaving 7 bases between the germline ends. Germline CDR1 is KGHSH and CDR2 is LQKENI. The CDR3 DNA reads as TGTGCCAGCTCGAAATTGAATTCACCCCTCCACTTT. It encodes CASSKLNSPLHF.